This is a list of T cell receptor beta chains from one sample in a study of OX40 agonist ivuxolimab in advanced cancers. Produced via immunoSEQ multiplex PCR; TCRdb's table is partial and in-frame only. This sample has 65,000 to 80,000 clones; about 86% occur once, and the top ten carry under 2.5%. This material consisted of CD4+ or CD8+ T cells sorted from blood, taken in a trial of the OX40 agonist ivuxolimab. The receptors come from an adult with an advanced solid tumor such as melanoma, head and neck, liver or kidney cancer. CDR3s include the opening cysteine and the closing phenylalanine or tryptophan. The D gene is left open where the match is weak. Clone size is shown for a subset of rows, as once, few, many or a class of expanded clone.

size	V	length	J	D	CDR3	DNA
NA	TRBV11-2	13	TRBJ2-1	NA	CASSQYRQSEQFF	TGTGCCAGCAGCCAATATAGGCAGAGTGAGCAGTTCTTC
NA	TRBV11-1	14	TRBJ1-1	TRBD1	CASSTRTGWTEAFF	TGTGCCAGCAGCACCCGGACAGGGTGGACTGAAGCTTTCTTT
few	TRBV28	15	TRBJ2-5	TRBD2	CASRDLSGGAETQYF	TGTGCCAGCAGAGATCTTAGCGGGGGGGCAGAGACCCAGTACTTC
NA	TRBV18	15	TRBJ1-1	NA	CASSTFVSENTEAFF	TGTGCCAGCTCCACCTTCGTCAGTGAGAACACTGAAGCTTTCTTT
NA	TRBV9	14	TRBJ2-5	TRBD1	CASSVGQGQETQYF	TGTGCCAGCAGCGTAGGACAGGGCCAAGAGACCCAGTACTTC
NA	TRBV7-2	16	TRBJ2-7	NA	CASSLGGTVASYEQYF	TGTGCCAGCAGCTTAGGCGGGACAGTTGCCTCCTACGAGCAGTACTTC
NA	TRBV28	13	TRBJ1-3	NA	CASSLARGNTIYF	TGTGCCAGCAGTTTAGCTCGGGGTAACACCATATATTTT
NA	TRBV5-1	13	TRBJ1-4	NA	CASSLGIGAKLFF	TGCGCCAGCAGCTTGGGGATCGGCGCGAAACTGTTTTTT
NA	TRBV4-3	16	TRBJ2-7	TRBD1	CASSPAEDRVAYEQYF	TGCGCCAGCAGCCCAGCGGAGGACAGGGTGGCCTACGAGCAGTACTTC
NA	TRBV10-2	17	TRBJ2-5	TRBD1	CASRPPGTGGIKETQYF	TGCGCCAGCAGGCCCCCGGGGACAGGGGGTATCAAAGAGACCCAGTACTTC
NA	TRBV5-1	16	TRBJ1-4	NA	CASSRHGEATNEKLFF	TGCGCCAGCAGCCGACATGGGGAGGCAACTAATGAAAAACTGTTTTTT
NA	TRBV5-5	15	TRBJ1-3	NA	CASSLGDYSGNTIYF	TGTGCCAGCAGCTTGGGGGATTACTCTGGAAACACCATATATTTT
NA	TRBV5-1	16	TRBJ1-1	TRBD1	CASSPGQVGGLSEAFF	TGCGCCAGCAGCCCCGGACAGGTGGGGGGACTGTCTGAAGCTTTCTTT
NA	TRBV28	13	TRBJ2-7	NA	CASSLGWSYEQYF	TGTGCCAGCAGCCTCGGATGGTCCTACGAGCAGTACTTC
NA	TRBV27	17	TRBJ1-5	TRBD1	CASRPLTGGGYNQPQHF	TGTGCCAGCAGACCCCTGACAGGGGGCGGCTATAATCAGCCCCAGCATTTT
NA	TRBV19	15	TRBJ1-1	NA	CASSMDPGMNTEAFF	TGTGCCAGTAGTATGGACCCAGGGATGAACACTGAAGCTTTCTTT
NA	TRBV11-1	17	TRBJ2-3	TRBD2	CASSRRKREASTDTQYF	TGTGCCAGCAGTAGACGGAAGCGGGAGGCAAGCACAGATACGCAGTATTTT
NA	TRBV18	14	TRBJ2-7	TRBD2	CASSPGGSGYEQYF	TGTGCCAGCTCACCCGGCGGGAGCGGCTACGAGCAGTACTTC
NA	TRBV5-4	14	TRBJ2-2	TRBD1	CASSSGQHTGELFF	TGTGCCAGCAGCTCGGGACAGCACACCGGGGAGCTGTTTTTT
few	TRBV28	11	TRBJ2-2	NA	CAIRGNRELFF	TGTGCCATTCGGGGTAACAGGGAGCTGTTTTTT
NA	TRBV6-1	14	TRBJ1-6	NA	CASRQGAYNSPLHF	TGTGCCAGCAGACAGGGAGCCTATAATTCACCCCTCCACTTT
NA	TRBV19	15	TRBJ2-7	NA	CASSPGRARSYEQYF	TGTGCCAGTAGTCCGGGACGGGCCCGCTCCTACGAGCAGTACTTC
once	TRBV28	15	TRBJ2-7	TRBD2	CASSAGTSGSYEQYF	TGTGCCAGCAGCGCCGGGACTAGCGGGAGTTACGAGCAGTACTTC
NA	TRBV27	15	TRBJ1-5	NA	CASSSTQGRDQPQHF	TGTGCCAGCAGTTCGACGCAGGGTAGAGATCAGCCCCAGCATTTT
NA	TRBV2	13	TRBJ2-7	TRBD1	CASSKQGENEQYF	TGTGCCAGCAGCAAGCAGGGGGAAAACGAGCAGTACTTC
NA	TRBV30	13	TRBJ1-4	NA	CAWSGGATEKLFF	TGTGCCTGGAGTGGAGGGGCGACTGAAAAACTGTTTTTT
NA	TRBV7-2	14	TRBJ1-1	NA	CASSSRGLYTEAFF	TGTGCCAGCAGCTCACGGGGCCTTTACACTGAAGCTTTCTTT
NA	TRBV11-3	14	TRBJ2-1	NA	CASSPVPGSHEQFF	TGTGCCAGCAGCCCCGTTCCAGGGTCTCATGAGCAGTTCTTC
NA	TRBV4-1	12	TRBJ2-3	TRBD2	CASSAGGRTQYF	TGCGCCAGCAGTGCGGGGGGGAGGACGCAGTATTTT
once	TRBV6-6	15	TRBJ1-1	NA	CASSYSRGTNTEAFF	TGTGCCAGCAGTTACTCGCGGGGTACGAACACTGAAGCTTTCTTT
NA	TRBV18	16	TRBJ2-2	NA	CASSPQGLGNTGELFF	TGTGCCAGCTCACCACAGGGGTTGGGGAACACCGGGGAGCTGTTTTTT
NA	TRBV5-1	16	TRBJ2-5	TRBD1	CASSLGTGTGQETQYF	TGCGCCAGCAGCTTGGGGACCGGGACAGGCCAAGAGACCCAGTACTTC
NA	TRBV6-5	14	TRBJ1-6	NA	CASSAGPYNSPLHF	TGTGCCAGCAGTGCGGGGCCCTATAATTCACCCCTCCACTTT
NA	TRBV4-2	17	TRBJ1-2	TRBD1	CASSRKGATSRTGGYTF	TGTGCCAGCAGCCGAAAGGGGGCCACATCTCGAACAGGAGGCTACACCTTC
NA	TRBV19	17	TRBJ2-1	TRBD2	CASSSKSGLARINEQFF	TGTGCCAGTAGCAGTAAGTCAGGACTAGCGCGGATCAATGAGCAGTTCTTC
NA	TRBV11-1	13	TRBJ2-2	NA	CASSREFAGELFF	TGTGCCAGCAGCCGAGAATTCGCCGGGGAGCTGTTTTTT
NA	TRBV19	14	TRBJ2-7	NA	CASSRDPNPREQYF	TGTGCCAGTAGTCGCGACCCGAACCCCCGCGAGCAGTACTTC
NA	TRBV6-5	14	TRBJ2-1	TRBD1	CASSSRQGRNEQFF	TGTGCCAGCAGTTCCAGACAGGGAAGGAATGAGCAGTTCTTC
NA	TRBV6-1	14	TRBJ1-4	TRBD1	CAIGDRGTGEKLFF	TGTGCCATTGGGGACAGGGGGACGGGGGAAAAACTGTTTTTT
NA	TRBV15	14	TRBJ2-7	NA	CATSRDSGAYEQYF	TGTGCCACCAGCAGAGATTCAGGGGCCTACGAGCAGTACTTC
NA	TRBV27	18	TRBJ1-3	NA	CASSRVGFWASSGNTIYF	TGTGCCAGCAGCCGGGTGGGTTTCTGGGCTTCCTCTGGAAACACCATATATTTT
NA	TRBV7-3	16	TRBJ2-5	TRBD1	CASSLGGQGAAETQYF	TGTGCCAGCAGCTTAGGGGGACAGGGGGCAGCGGAGACCCAGTACTTC
NA	TRBV7-3	15	TRBJ1-2	NA	CASSLVAPTNYGYTF	TGTGCCAGCAGCTTAGTGGCACCTACTAACTATGGCTACACCTTC
few	TRBV25-1	15	TRBJ2-3	NA	CASSVSTREADTQYF	TGTGCCAGCAGTGTCTCAACGCGGGAAGCAGATACGCAGTATTTT
NA	TRBV4-3	14	TRBJ1-2	TRBD1	CASSPDRAAYGYTF	TGCGCCAGCAGCCCAGACAGGGCTGCTTATGGCTACACCTTC
NA	TRBV4-3	17	TRBJ2-7	TRBD1	CASSQDSTGQFIYEQYF	TGCGCCAGCAGCCAAGATAGCACGGGACAGTTTATATACGAGCAGTACTTC
NA	TRBV11-2	15	TRBJ2-3	NA	CASSLERDRTDTQYF	TGTGCCAGCAGCTTAGAGCGGGACCGCACAGATACGCAGTATTTT
NA	TRBV9	15	TRBJ2-1	NA	CASSVGLLQRDEQFF	TGTGCCAGCAGCGTAGGCCTCCTCCAGAGGGATGAGCAGTTCTTC
NA	TRBV7-9	14	TRBJ1-1	TRBD1	CASSFRGRGTEAFF	TGTGCCAGCAGTTTCAGGGGGCGGGGGACTGAAGCTTTCTTT
NA	TRBV5-1	14	TRBJ2-1	NA	CASSLISSVNEQFF	TGCGCCAGCAGCTTGATCTCTAGCGTCAATGAGCAGTTCTTC
NA	TRBV7-9	16	TRBJ2-5	NA	CASSQGETGGFRTQYF	TGTGCCAGCAGCCAGGGCGAGACAGGCGGATTCCGGACCCAGTACTTC
NA	TRBV5-4	13	TRBJ1-1	NA	CAYRRGGNTEAFF	TGTGCCTACCGCCGGGGAGGAAACACTGAAGCTTTCTTT
NA	TRBV18	13	TRBJ1-5	TRBD1	CASSLGQLQPQHF	TGTGCCAGCTCACTGGGACAGTTGCAGCCCCAGCATTTT